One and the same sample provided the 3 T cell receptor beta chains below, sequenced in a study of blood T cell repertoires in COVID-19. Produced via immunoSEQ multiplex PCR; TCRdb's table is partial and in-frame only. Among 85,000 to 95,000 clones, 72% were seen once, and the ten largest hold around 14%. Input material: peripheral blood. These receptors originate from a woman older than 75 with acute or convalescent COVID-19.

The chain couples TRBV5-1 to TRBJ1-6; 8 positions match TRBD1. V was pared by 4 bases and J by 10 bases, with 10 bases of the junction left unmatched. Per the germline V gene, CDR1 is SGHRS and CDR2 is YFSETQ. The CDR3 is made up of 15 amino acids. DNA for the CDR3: TGCGCCAGCAGCCACAAGGACAGGGATTCCTCACCCCTCCACTTT. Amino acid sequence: CASSHKDRDSSPLHF.

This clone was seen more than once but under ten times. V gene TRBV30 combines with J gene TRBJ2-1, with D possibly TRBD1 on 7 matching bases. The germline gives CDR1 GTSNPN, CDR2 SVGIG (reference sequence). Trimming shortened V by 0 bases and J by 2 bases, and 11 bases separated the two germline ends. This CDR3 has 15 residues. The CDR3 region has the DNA TGTGCCTGGAGTGTACGGGGGACAGCCTACAATGAGCAGTTCTTC. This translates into CAWSVRGTAYNEQFF.

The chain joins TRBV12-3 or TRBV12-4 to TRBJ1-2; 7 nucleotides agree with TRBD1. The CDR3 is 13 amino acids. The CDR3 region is CATSGGTVYGYTF. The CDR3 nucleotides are TGTGCAACCAGCGGGGGGACAGTCTATGGCTACACCTTC.